These T cell receptor beta chains were read from a single sample in a study of graft-versus-host responses after intestinal transplantation. These TCRs' antigens remain unknown. The assay was immunoSEQ multiplex PCR, and TCRdb's table has in-frame clones only and misses some. The table lists some 90,000 clones, around nine tenths of them singletons. The material was unstimulated CD8+ T cells sorted from spleen or lymph node cells, obtained before intestinal transplant. The receptors come from a human donor who received an intestinal transplant. Each CDR3 is given with its conserved first and last residue. A D gene is named only where the DNA matches it firmly. Part of the rows lack a size; the others show once, few, many or a class for expanded clones.

V gene	J gene	D gene	clone size	CDR3 DNA	CDR3 protein
TRBV2	TRBJ2-6	TRBD1	-	TGTGCCAGCAGATATACAGGGGGGACGGGGGCCAACGTCCTGACTTTC	CASRYTGGTGANVLTF
TRBV4-2	TRBJ2-3	TRBD2	-	TGTGCCAGCAGCCAAGGAGGGACTAGCTCCGATACGCAGTATTTT	CASSQGGTSSDTQYF
TRBV30	TRBJ2-2	-	-	TGTGCCTGGAGTGGAACAGTACTCACCGGGGAGCTGTTTTTT	CAWSGTVLTGELFF
TRBV6-6	TRBJ2-1	TRBD2	-	TGTGCCAGCAGTCCGCTAGCGGGAGAACGATATGAGCAGTTCTTC	CASSPLAGERYEQFF
TRBV10-3	TRBJ1-2	TRBD1	-	TGTGCCATCAGTGAACGGGACAGGGACGGCTACACCTTC	CAISERDRDGYTF
TRBV15	TRBJ1-3	-	once	TGTGCCACCAGCTTAAGAGCGGGGAGGTCTGGAAACACCATATATTTT	CATSLRAGRSGNTIYF
TRBV7-9	TRBJ2-7	TRBD2	-	TGTGCCAGCAGTGGTTACGCGACTAGCATCTACGAGCAGTACTTC	CASSGYATSIYEQYF
TRBV28	TRBJ1-1	-	-	TGTGCCAGCAGCCGAATCGGGAACACTGAAGCTTTCTTT	CASSRIGNTEAFF
TRBV7-3	TRBJ2-1	TRBD1	-	TGTGCCAGCAGCTTAAGCCGGACCCCACCCGGGACAGCCTACAATGAGCAGTTCTTC	CASSLSRTPPGTAYNEQFF
TRBV4-1	TRBJ2-3	-	-	TGCGCCAGCAGCCTGGACACAGATACGCAGTATTTT	CASSLDTDTQYF
TRBV29-1	TRBJ1-4	-	-	TGCAGCGTTTACGGGACAACCAGTGAAAAACTGTTTTTT	CSVYGTTSEKLFF
TRBV21-1	TRBJ1-5	-	-	TGTGCCAGCAGGGGAAGGGGCCAGGGGGTCTTAAAAAATCAGCCCCAGCATTTT	CASRGRGQGVLKNQPQHF
TRBV9	TRBJ1-2	TRBD1	-	TGTGCCAGTAGGACAGGGGGGGGCTATGGCTACACCTTC	CASRTGGGYGYTF
TRBV6-5	TRBJ2-7	-	-	TGTGCCAGCAGTTACGGGGGAAAAGCCTACGAGCAGTACTTC	CASSYGGKAYEQYF